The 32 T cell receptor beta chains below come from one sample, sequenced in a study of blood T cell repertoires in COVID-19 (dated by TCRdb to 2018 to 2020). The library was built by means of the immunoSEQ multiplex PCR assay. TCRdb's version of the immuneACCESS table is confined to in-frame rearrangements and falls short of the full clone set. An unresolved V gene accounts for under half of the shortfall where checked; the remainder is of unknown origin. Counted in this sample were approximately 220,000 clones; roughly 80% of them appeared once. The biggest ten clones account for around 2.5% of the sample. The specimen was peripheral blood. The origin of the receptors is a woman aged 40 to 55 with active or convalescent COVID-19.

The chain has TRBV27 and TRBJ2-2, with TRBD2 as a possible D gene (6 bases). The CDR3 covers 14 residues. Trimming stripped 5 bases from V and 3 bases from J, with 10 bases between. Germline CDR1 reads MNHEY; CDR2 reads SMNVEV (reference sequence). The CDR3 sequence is CASSLREDTGELFF. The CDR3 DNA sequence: TGTGCCAGCAGTCTCAGGGAGGACACCGGGGAGCTGTTTTTT.

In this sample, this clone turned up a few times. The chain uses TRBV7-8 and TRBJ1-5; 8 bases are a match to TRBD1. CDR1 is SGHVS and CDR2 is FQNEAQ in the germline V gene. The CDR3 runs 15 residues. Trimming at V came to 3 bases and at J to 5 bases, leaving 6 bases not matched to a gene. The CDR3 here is CASSFDTGGYQPQHF. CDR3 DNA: TGTGCCAGCAGCTTTGACACAGGGGGATATCAGCCCCAGCATTTT.

The CDR3 nucleotides are TGCGCCAGCATCGCCGGAGGCGAGGCTGGCTACACCTTC. Residues: CASIAGGEAGYTF. This chain links TRBV10-2 with TRBJ1-2; no clear D gene. Per germline, CDR1 WSHSY and CDR2 SAAADI. Trimming cost V 7 bases and J 7 bases, with 16 bases left between them. The CDR3 length is 13 residues.

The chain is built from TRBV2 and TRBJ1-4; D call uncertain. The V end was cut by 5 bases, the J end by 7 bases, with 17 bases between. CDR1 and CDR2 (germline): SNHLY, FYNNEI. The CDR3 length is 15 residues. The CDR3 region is CASSPTDPAGEKLFF. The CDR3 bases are TGTGCCAGCAGTCCCACGGACCCTGCGGGTGAAAAACTGTTTTTT.

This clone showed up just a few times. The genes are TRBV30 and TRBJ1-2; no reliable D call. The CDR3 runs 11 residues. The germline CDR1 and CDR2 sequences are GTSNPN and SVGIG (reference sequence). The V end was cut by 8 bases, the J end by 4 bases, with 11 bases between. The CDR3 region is CAGELGYGYTF. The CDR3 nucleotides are TGTGCCGGAGAGCTAGGCTATGGCTACACCTTC.

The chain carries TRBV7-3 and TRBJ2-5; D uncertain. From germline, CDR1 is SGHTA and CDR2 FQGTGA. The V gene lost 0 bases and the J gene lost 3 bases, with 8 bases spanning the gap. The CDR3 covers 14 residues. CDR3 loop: CASSLTFSEETQYF. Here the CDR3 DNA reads TGTGCCAGCAGCTTAACGTTTTCAGAAGAGACCCAGTACTTC.

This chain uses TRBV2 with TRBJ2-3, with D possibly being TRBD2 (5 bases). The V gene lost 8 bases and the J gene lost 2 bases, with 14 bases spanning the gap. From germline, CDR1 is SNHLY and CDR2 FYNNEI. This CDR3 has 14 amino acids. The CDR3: CASCRETNTDTQYF. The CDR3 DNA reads TGTGCCAGCTGCCGGGAAACAAACACAGATACGCAGTATTTT.

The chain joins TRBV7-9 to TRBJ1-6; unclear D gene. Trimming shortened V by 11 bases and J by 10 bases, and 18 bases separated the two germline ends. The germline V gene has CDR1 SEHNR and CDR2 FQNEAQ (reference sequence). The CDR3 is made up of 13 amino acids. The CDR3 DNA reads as TGTGCCGCGGGCCCTTCCCAAAACTCACCCCTCCACTTT. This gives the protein CAAGPSQNSPLHF. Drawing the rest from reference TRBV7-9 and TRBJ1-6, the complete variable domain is DTGVSQNPRHKITKRGQNVTFRCDPISEHNRLYWYRQTLGQGPEFLTYFQNEAQLEKSRLLSDRFSAERPKGSFSTLEIQRTEQGDSAMYLCAAGPSQNSPLHFGNGTRLTVT.

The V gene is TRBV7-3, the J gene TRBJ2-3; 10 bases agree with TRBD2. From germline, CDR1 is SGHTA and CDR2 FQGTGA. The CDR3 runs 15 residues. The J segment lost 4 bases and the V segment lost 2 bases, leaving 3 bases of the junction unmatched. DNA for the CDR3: TGTGCCAGCAGCTTATCGGGACTAGCGTCAGATACGCAGTATTTT. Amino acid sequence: CASSLSGLASDTQYF.

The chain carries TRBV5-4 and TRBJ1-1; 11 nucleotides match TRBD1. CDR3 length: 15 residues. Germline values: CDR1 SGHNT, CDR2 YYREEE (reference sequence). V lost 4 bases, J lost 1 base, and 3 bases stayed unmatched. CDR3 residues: CASSLGTGGNTEAFF. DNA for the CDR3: TGTGCCAGCAGCCTCGGGACAGGGGGGAACACTGAAGCTTTCTTT. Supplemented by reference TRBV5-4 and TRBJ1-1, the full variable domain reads ETGVTQSPTHLIKTRGQQVTLRCSSQSGHNTVSWYQQALGQGPQFIFQYYREEENGRGNFPPRFSGLQFPNYSSELNVNALELDDSALYLCASSLGTGGNTEAFFGQGTRLTVV.

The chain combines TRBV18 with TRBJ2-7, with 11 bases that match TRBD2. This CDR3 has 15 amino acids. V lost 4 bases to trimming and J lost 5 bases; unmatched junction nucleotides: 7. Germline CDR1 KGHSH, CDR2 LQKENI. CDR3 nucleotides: TGTGCCAGCTCACTAAATCTAGCGGGAGGCCACGAGCAGTACTTC. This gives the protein CASSLNLAGGHEQYF.

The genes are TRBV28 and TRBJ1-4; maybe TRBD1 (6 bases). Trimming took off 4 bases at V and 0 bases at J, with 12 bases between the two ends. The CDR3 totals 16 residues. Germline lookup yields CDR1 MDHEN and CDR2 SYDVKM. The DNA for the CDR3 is TGTGCCAGCAGTTCGACAGGAGCTGCAACTAATGAAAAACTGTTTTTT. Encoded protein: CASSSTGAATNEKLFF.

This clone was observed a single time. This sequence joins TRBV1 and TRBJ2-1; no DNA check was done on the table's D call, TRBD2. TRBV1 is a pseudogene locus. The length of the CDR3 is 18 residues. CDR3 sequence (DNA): TGCACCAGCAGCCAAGAACGCGGGGGGTCGAGCTCCTACAATGAGCAGTTCTTC. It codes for CTSSQERGGSSSYNEQFF.

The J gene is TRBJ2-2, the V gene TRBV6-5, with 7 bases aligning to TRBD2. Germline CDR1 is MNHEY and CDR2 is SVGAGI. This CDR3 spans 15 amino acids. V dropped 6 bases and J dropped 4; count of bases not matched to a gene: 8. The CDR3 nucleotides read TGTGCCAGCAGGGACTTTGCGGGGGTCACCGGGGAGCTGTTTTTT. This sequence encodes CASRDFAGVTGELFF.

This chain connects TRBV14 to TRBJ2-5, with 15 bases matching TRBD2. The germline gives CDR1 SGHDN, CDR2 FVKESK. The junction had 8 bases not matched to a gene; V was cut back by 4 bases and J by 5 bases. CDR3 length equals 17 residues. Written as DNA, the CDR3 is TGTGCCAGCAGCCTTGGACTAGCGGGGGGGCGTTGGGAGACCCAGTACTTC. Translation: CASSLGLAGGRWETQYF. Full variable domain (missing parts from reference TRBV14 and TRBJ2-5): EAGVTQFPSHSVIEKGQTVTLRCDPISGHDNLYWYRRVMGKEIKFLLHFVKESKQDESGMPNNRFLAERTGGTYSTLKVQPAELEDSGVYFCASSLGLAGGRWETQYFGPGTRLLVL.

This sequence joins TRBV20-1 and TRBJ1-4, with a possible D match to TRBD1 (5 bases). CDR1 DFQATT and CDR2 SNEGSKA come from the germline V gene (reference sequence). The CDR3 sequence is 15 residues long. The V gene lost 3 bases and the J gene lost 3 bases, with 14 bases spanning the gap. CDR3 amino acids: CSASKPGGANEKLFF. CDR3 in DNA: TGCAGTGCTAGTAAACCTGGAGGGGCTAATGAAAAACTGTTTTTT.

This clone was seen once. The CDR3 loop reads CASSVATGWETQYF. The CDR3 DNA reads TGTGCCAGCAGCGTAGCTACAGGGTGGGAGACCCAGTACTTC. The chain uses TRBV9 and TRBJ2-5; the D gene is possibly TRBD1 (6 bases). Germline lookup yields CDR1 SGDLS and CDR2 YYNGEE. The CDR3 has 14 amino acids. The ends were cut back, 0 bases at V and 5 bases at J, with 11 bases in the middle. The full variable domain, in which reference TRBV9 and TRBJ2-5 provide the parts outside the CDR3, is DSGVTQTPKHLITATGQRVTLRCSPRSGDLSVYWYQQSLDQGLQFLIQYYNGEERAKGNILERFSAQQFPDLHSELNLSSLELGDSALYFCASSVATGWETQYFGPGTRLLVL.

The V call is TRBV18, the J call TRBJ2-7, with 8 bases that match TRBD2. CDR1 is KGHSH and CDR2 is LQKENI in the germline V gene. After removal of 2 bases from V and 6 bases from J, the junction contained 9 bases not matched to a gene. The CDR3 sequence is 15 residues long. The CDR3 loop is CASSPVPEGTSEQYF. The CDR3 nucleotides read TGTGCCAGCTCACCAGTTCCAGAGGGGACTAGCGAGCAGTACTTC.

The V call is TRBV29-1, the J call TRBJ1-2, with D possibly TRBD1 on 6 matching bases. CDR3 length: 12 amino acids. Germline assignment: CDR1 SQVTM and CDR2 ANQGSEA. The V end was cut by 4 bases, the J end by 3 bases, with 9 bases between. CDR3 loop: CSVVSGDYGYTF. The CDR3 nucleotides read TGCAGCGTTGTGTCAGGGGACTATGGCTACACCTTC.

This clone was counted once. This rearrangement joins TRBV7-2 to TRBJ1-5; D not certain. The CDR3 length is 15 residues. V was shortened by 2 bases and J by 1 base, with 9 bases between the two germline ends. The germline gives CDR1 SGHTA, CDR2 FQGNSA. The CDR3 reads CASSLWPGSNQPQHF. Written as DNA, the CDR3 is TGTGCCAGCAGCTTATGGCCGGGGAGCAATCAGCCCCAGCATTTT.

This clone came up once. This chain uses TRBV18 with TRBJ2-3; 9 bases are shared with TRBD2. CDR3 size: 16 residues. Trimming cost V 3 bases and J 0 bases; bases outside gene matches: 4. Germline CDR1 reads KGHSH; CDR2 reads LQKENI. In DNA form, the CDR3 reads TGTGCCAGCTCACCCTTAGCGGGAGAGAGCACAGATACGCAGTATTTT. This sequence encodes CASSPLAGESTDTQYF. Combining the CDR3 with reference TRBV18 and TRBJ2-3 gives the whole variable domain NAGVMQNPRHLVRRRGQEARLRCSPMKGHSHVYWYRQLPEEGLKFMVYLQKENIIDESGMPKERFSAEFPKEGPSILRIQQVVRGDSAAYFCASSPLAGESTDTQYFGPGTRLTVL.

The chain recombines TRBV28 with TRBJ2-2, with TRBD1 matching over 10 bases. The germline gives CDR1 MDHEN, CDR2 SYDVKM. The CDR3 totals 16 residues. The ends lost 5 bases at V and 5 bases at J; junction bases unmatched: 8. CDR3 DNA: TGTGCCAGCAGTCACACGGGACAGGGGATTACCGGGGAGCTGTTTTTT. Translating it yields CASSHTGQGITGELFF.

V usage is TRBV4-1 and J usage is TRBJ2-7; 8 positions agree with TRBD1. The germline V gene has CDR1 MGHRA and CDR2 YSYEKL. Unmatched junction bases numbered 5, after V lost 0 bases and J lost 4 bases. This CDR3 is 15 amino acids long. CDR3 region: CASSQETGVFYEQYF. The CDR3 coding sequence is TGCGCCAGCAGCCAAGAGACAGGGGTTTTTTACGAGCAGTACTTC.

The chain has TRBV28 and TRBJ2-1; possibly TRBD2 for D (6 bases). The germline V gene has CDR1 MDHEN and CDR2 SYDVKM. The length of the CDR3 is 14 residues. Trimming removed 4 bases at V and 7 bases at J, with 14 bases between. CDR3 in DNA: TGTGCCAGCAGTTCACGGAGGGGCCTAAATGAGCAGTTCTTC. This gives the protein CASSSRRGLNEQFF.

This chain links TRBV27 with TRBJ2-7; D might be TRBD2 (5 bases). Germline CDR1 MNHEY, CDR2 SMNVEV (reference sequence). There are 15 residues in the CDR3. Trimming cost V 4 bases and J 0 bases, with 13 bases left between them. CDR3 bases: TGTGCCAGCAGTTCCCTGTCGCGGGCCTCCTACGAGCAGTACTTC. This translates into CASSSLSRASYEQYF.

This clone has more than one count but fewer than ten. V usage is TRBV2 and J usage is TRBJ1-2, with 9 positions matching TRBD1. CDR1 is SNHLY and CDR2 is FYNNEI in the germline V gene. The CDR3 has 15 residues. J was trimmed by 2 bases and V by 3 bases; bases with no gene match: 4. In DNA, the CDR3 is TGTGCCAGCAGTGATCCGGGACAGGGAAACTATGGCTACACCTTC. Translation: CASSDPGQGNYGYTF.

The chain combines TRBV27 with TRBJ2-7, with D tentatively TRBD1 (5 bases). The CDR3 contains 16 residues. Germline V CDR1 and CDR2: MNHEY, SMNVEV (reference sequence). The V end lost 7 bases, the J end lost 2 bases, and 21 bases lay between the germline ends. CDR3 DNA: TGTGCCAGCATCACCCCAGGGCTAATCTGTCCCTACGAGCAGTACTTC. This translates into CASITPGLICPYEQYF.

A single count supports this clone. This CDR3 reads CASSLDFLSGLQETQYF. CDR3 DNA: TGCGCCAGCAGCTTGGACTTCCTTAGCGGGCTCCAAGAGACCCAGTACTTC. The V call is TRBV5-1, the J call TRBJ2-5, with 7 bases aligning to TRBD2. Germline V CDR1 and CDR2: SGHRS, YFSETQ. V lost 0 bases to trimming and J lost 1 base; unmatched junction nucleotides: 9. The CDR3 length is 17 residues.

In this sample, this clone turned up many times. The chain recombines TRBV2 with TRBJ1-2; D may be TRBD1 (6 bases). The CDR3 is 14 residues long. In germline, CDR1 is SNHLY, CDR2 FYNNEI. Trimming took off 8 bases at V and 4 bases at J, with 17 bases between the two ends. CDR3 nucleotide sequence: TGTGCCAGCCATGAGGGGGAGTACAGCTATGGCTACACCTTC. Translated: CASHEGEYSYGYTF.

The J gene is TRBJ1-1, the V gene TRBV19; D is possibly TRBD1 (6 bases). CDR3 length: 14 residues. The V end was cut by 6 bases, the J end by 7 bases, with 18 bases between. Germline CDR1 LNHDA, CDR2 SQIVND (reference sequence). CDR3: CASRPLTGSGEAFF. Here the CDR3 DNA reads TGTGCCAGTAGGCCCCTCACAGGGTCTGGTGAAGCTTTCTTT.

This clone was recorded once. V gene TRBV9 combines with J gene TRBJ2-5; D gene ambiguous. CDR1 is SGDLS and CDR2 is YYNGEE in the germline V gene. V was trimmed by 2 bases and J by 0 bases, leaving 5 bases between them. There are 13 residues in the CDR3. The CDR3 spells CASSVHHQETQYF. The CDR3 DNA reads TGTGCCAGCAGCGTTCATCACCAAGAGACCCAGTACTTC.

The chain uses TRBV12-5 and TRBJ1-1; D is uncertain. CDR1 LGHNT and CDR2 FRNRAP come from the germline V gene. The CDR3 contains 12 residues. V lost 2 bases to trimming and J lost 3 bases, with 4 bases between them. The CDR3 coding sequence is TGTGCTAGTGGTTTGAGCTACACTGAAGCTTTCTTT. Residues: CASGLSYTEAFF.